This entry is about one T cell receptor beta chain. UMI labels and 5' RACE were used to prepare the TRB cDNA libraries. Each CDR3 protein gets one entry in TCRdb, which reprocessed the 5' RACE reads and gives no DNA. Its table lists approximately 70,000 distinct CDR3 sequences. The source of the sample is a study of CXCR3-negative and CXCR3-positive naive CD8 T cells. The CDR3 length is 12 residues. The germline V gene encodes CDR1 ENHRY and CDR2 SYGVKD. The sample taken for sequencing was naive CXCR3- CD8+ T cells from blood. Subset specified: CD45RO-CCR7+CD27+CD95- naive CD8+ T cells lacking CXCR3 (TNR3-). The sequence was obtained from a human donor in good health. Some clones in this sample may be carry-over from other donors' samples. The J gene is TRBJ2-3, the V gene TRBV10-3; absent DNA, TCRdb's TRBD1 call cannot be checked. CDR3: CAIRGVGNTQYF.